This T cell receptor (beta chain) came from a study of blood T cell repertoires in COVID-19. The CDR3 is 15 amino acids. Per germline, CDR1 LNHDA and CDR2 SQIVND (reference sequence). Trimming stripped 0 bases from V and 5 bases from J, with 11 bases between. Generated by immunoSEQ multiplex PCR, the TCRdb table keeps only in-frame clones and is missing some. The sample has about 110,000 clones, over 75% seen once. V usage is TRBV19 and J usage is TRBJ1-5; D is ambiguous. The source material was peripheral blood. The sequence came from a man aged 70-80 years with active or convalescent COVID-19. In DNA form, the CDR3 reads TGTGCCAGTAGTATAGAAGGCTCGGACTATCAGCCCCAGCATTTT. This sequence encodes CASSIEGSDYQPQHF.